These T cell receptor beta chains were read from a single sample in a study of blood T cell repertoires in COVID-19. The assay was immunoSEQ multiplex PCR, and TCRdb's table has in-frame clones only and misses some. Of approximately 140,000 clones in the sample, around four fifths were seen once. Sequenced sample: peripheral blood. These receptor sequences come from a human donor in a cohort sampled during active COVID-19. Each CDR3 is given with its conserved first and last residue. D genes are given only for firm matches. Clone size, where shown, is once, few, many, or a class for clones that have expanded.

D gene: TRBD2
CDR3 length: 15
clone size: -
V gene: TRBV13
J gene: TRBJ2-1
CDR3 protein: CASSLGAGGVNEQFF
CDR3 DNA: TGTGCCAGCAGCTTAGGGGCGGGAGGGGTAAATGAGCAGTTCTTC

D gene: -
CDR3 length: 11
clone size: -
V gene: TRBV28
J gene: TRBJ1-4
CDR3 protein: CASSFGEKLFF
CDR3 DNA: TGTGCCAGCAGTTTCGGGGAAAAACTGTTTTTT

D gene: TRBD2
CDR3 length: 16
clone size: -
V gene: TRBV6-6
J gene: TRBJ2-1
CDR3 protein: CASSFRTSGPYAEQFF
CDR3 DNA: TGTGCCAGCAGTTTTCGGACTAGCGGCCCATACGCTGAGCAGTTCTTC

D gene: -
CDR3 length: 13
clone size: -
V gene: TRBV19
J gene: TRBJ1-2
CDR3 protein: CASSIQGGYGYTF
CDR3 DNA: TGTGCCAGTAGTATACAAGGGGGCTATGGCTACACCTTC

D gene: TRBD2
CDR3 length: 15
clone size: -
V gene: TRBV3-1/TRBV3-2
J gene: TRBJ2-1
CDR3 protein: CASSPGRALRNEQFF
CDR3 DNA: TGTGCCAGCAGCCCCGGGAGGGCCCTCCGCAATGAGCAGTTCTTC

D gene: -
CDR3 length: 17
clone size: -
V gene: TRBV9
J gene: TRBJ2-2
CDR3 protein: CASSVGPSLAYTGELFF
CDR3 DNA: TGTGCCAGCAGCGTAGGTCCGTCACTAGCTTACACCGGGGAGCTGTTTTTT

D gene: -
CDR3 length: 14
clone size: -
V gene: TRBV5-1
J gene: TRBJ1-4
CDR3 protein: CASSLEAGVEKLFF
CDR3 DNA: TGCGCCAGCAGCTTGGAAGCCGGGGTTGAAAAACTGTTTTTT

D gene: -
CDR3 length: 15
clone size: -
V gene: TRBV28
J gene: TRBJ2-7
CDR3 protein: CASSLSQGSSYEQYF
CDR3 DNA: TGTGCCAGCAGTTTATCCCAGGGGAGCTCCTACGAGCAGTACTTC

D gene: -
CDR3 length: 14
clone size: -
V gene: TRBV10-3
J gene: TRBJ1-2
CDR3 protein: CAISPTGDFYGYTF
CDR3 DNA: TGTGCCATCAGTCCCACAGGTGACTTCTATGGCTACACCTTC

D gene: TRBD1
CDR3 length: 15
clone size: -
V gene: TRBV27
J gene: TRBJ1-4
CDR3 protein: CASSFRQGLGEKLFF
CDR3 DNA: TGTGCCAGCAGTTTCCGACAGGGTCTTGGCGAAAAACTGTTTTTT

D gene: TRBD1
CDR3 length: 19
clone size: few
V gene: TRBV7-2
J gene: TRBJ1-4
CDR3 protein: CASSSTSWTGVSLEEKLFF
CDR3 DNA: TGTGCCAGCAGCTCGACGAGTTGGACAGGGGTCTCCTTAGAAGAAAAACTGTTTTTT

D gene: TRBD1
CDR3 length: 14
clone size: few
V gene: TRBV19
J gene: TRBJ2-1
CDR3 protein: CASIGTGTYNEQFF
CDR3 DNA: TGTGCCAGTATAGGGACAGGGACCTACAATGAGCAGTTCTTC

D gene: -
CDR3 length: 11
clone size: -
V gene: TRBV7-8
J gene: TRBJ2-5
CDR3 protein: CASSPKETQYF
CDR3 DNA: TGTGCCAGCAGCCCCAAAGAGACCCAGTACTTC

D gene: -
CDR3 length: 15
clone size: -
V gene: TRBV7-2
J gene: TRBJ1-5
CDR3 protein: CASSFSRDSNQPQHF
CDR3 DNA: TGTGCCAGCAGCTTCTCGAGGGATAGCAATCAGCCCCAGCATTTT

D gene: TRBD1
CDR3 length: 18
clone size: -
V gene: TRBV5-8
J gene: TRBJ2-3
CDR3 protein: CASSLTGTGGHWGDTQYF
CDR3 DNA: TGTGCCAGCAGCTTAACCGGGACAGGGGGCCATTGGGGAGATACGCAGTATTTT

D gene: -
CDR3 length: 16
clone size: -
V gene: TRBV2
J gene: TRBJ2-3
CDR3 protein: CASSESGFPSTDTQYF
CDR3 DNA: TGTGCCAGCAGTGAATCCGGTTTTCCTAGCACAGATACGCAGTATTTT

D gene: -
CDR3 length: 14
clone size: -
V gene: TRBV30
J gene: TRBJ1-5
CDR3 protein: CAWSGGGHNQPQHF
CDR3 DNA: TGTGCCTGGAGTGGGGGGGGACACAATCAGCCCCAGCATTTT

D gene: -
CDR3 length: 16
clone size: -
V gene: TRBV5-6
J gene: TRBJ1-6
CDR3 protein: CASSLDYRAYNSPLHF
CDR3 DNA: TGTGCCAGCAGCTTGGACTATCGGGCCTATAATTCACCCCTCCACTTT

D gene: TRBD1
CDR3 length: 15
clone size: -
V gene: TRBV5-5
J gene: TRBJ2-5
CDR3 protein: CASSATGTGLETQYF
CDR3 DNA: TGTGCCAGCAGCGCGACCGGGACAGGGCTCGAGACCCAGTACTTC

D gene: TRBD1
CDR3 length: 11
clone size: -
V gene: TRBV28
J gene: TRBJ2-7
CDR3 protein: CATGTVYEQYF
CDR3 DNA: TGTGCCACCGGGACAGTCTACGAGCAGTACTTC

D gene: -
CDR3 length: 14
clone size: -
V gene: TRBV18
J gene: TRBJ1-1
CDR3 protein: CASSEGLKNTEAFF
CDR3 DNA: TGTGCCAGCTCTGAGGGCCTCAAAAACACTGAAGCTTTCTTT

D gene: TRBD1
CDR3 length: 15
clone size: -
V gene: TRBV27
J gene: TRBJ2-3
CDR3 protein: CASSSPGTGTDTQYF
CDR3 DNA: TGTGCCAGCAGCTCCCCCGGGACAGGCACAGATACGCAGTATTTT

D gene: TRBD1
CDR3 length: 16
clone size: -
V gene: TRBV5-4
J gene: TRBJ1-1
CDR3 protein: CASSLGQGGMNTEAFF
CDR3 DNA: TGTGCCAGCAGCTTGGGACAGGGGGGGATGAACACTGAAGCTTTCTTT

D gene: -
CDR3 length: 13
clone size: -
V gene: TRBV4-3
J gene: TRBJ2-5
CDR3 protein: CASSQDLAETQYF
CDR3 DNA: TGCGCCAGCAGCCAAGATTTGGCAGAGACCCAGTACTTC

D gene: TRBD1
CDR3 length: 13
clone size: -
V gene: TRBV5-1
J gene: TRBJ2-5
CDR3 protein: CASSKTGKETQYF
CDR3 DNA: TGCGCCAGCAGCAAGACAGGGAAAGAGACCCAGTACTTC

D gene: TRBD2
CDR3 length: 14
clone size: -
V gene: TRBV24-1
J gene: TRBJ2-1
CDR3 protein: CATSDLTSGNEQFF
CDR3 DNA: TGTGCCACCAGTGATTTGACTAGCGGGAATGAGCAGTTCTTC

D gene: -
CDR3 length: 16
clone size: few
V gene: TRBV14
J gene: TRBJ1-1
CDR3 protein: CASSQVGRGTNTEAFF
CDR3 DNA: TGTGCCAGCAGCCAAGTAGGTAGAGGAACGAACACTGAAGCTTTCTTT

D gene: -
CDR3 length: 14
clone size: few
V gene: TRBV11-2
J gene: TRBJ2-1
CDR3 protein: CASSSAGRHNEQFF
CDR3 DNA: TGTGCCAGCAGCTCGGCAGGTCGGCACAATGAGCAGTTCTTC

D gene: TRBD2
CDR3 length: 16
clone size: -
V gene: TRBV29-1
J gene: TRBJ2-2
CDR3 protein: CSATSFGTSDTGELFF
CDR3 DNA: TGCAGCGCCACGAGTTTCGGGACTAGCGACACCGGGGAGCTGTTTTTT

D gene: -
CDR3 length: 14
clone size: -
V gene: TRBV28
J gene: TRBJ1-2
CDR3 protein: CASSSPGGIYGYTF
CDR3 DNA: TGTGCCAGCAGCTCTCCGGGAGGCATCTATGGCTACACCTTC

D gene: -
CDR3 length: 13
clone size: -
V gene: TRBV12-3/TRBV12-4
J gene: TRBJ1-6
CDR3 protein: CASSLGEFSPLHF
CDR3 DNA: TGTGCCAGCAGTTTAGGGGAGTTTTCACCCCTCCACTTT

D gene: -
CDR3 length: 14
clone size: -
V gene: TRBV5-1
J gene: TRBJ1-1
CDR3 protein: CASSLPQANTEAFF
CDR3 DNA: TGCGCCAGCAGCTTACCACAGGCGAACACTGAAGCTTTCTTT

D gene: TRBD1
CDR3 length: 13
clone size: -
V gene: TRBV5-1
J gene: TRBJ1-2
CDR3 protein: CASSLDRGAGYTF
CDR3 DNA: TGCGCCAGCAGCTTGGACAGGGGCGCTGGCTACACCTTC